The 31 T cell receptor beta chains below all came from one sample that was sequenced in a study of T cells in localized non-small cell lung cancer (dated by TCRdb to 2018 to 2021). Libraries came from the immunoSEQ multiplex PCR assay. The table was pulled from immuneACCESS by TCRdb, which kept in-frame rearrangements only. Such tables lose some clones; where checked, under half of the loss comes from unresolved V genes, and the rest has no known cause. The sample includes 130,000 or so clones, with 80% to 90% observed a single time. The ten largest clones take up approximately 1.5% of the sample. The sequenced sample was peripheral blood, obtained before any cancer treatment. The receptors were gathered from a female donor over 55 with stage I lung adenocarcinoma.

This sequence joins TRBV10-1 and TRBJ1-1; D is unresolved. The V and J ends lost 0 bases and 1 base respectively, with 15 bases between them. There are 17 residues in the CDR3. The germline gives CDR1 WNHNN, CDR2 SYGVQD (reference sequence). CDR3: CASSESTGPPRNTEAFF. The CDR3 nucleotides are TGCGCCAGCAGTGAGTCGACGGGCCCCCCGAGGAACACTGAAGCTTTCTTT.

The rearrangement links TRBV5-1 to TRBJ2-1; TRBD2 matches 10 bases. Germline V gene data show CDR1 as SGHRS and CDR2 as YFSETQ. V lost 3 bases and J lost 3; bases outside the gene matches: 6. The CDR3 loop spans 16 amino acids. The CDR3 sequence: CASSSLTSGVYNEQFF. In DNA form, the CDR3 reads TGCGCCAGCAGCTCTCTAACTAGCGGGGTCTACAATGAGCAGTTCTTC.

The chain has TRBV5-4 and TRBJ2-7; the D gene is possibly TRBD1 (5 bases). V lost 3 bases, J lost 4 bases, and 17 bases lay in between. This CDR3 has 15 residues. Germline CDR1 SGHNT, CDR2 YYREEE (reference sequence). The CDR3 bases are TGTGCCAGCAGCTCGGACCCCAGGGCGGCGTACGAGCAGTACTTC. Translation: CASSSDPRAAYEQYF.

The CDR3 region has the DNA TGTGCCAGCAGCCATCAAGGGATTTTAGCGAATAGGAGAGGGCGGGACGAGCAGTACTTC. Its translation is CASSHQGILANRRGRDEQYF. The J gene is TRBJ2-7, the V gene TRBV14, with TRBD2 as a possible D gene (5 bases). Germline lookup yields CDR1 SGHDN and CDR2 FVKESK. CDR3 length: 20 amino acids. V was pared by 3 bases and J by 5 bases, with 32 bases between.

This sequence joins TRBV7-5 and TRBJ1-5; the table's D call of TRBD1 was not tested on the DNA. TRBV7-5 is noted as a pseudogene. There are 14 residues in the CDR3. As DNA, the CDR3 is TGTGCCAGAAGCCCGTCTGGGCTGCGTCAGCCCCAGCATTTT. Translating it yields CARSPSGLRQPQHF.

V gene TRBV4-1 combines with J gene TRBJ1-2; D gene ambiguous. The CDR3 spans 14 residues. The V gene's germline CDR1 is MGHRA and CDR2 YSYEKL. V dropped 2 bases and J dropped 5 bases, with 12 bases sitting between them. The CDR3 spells CASSQLRVSYGYTF. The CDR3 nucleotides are TGCGCCAGCAGCCAACTCCGGGTCTCGTATGGCTACACCTTC.

The CDR3 DNA reads TGCGCCAGCAGCCTCTCGGACGTCCGGGAACTGTTTTTT. Protein sequence: CASSLSDVRELFF. The rearrangement links TRBV5-1 to TRBJ1-4; D is ambiguous. CDR3 length equals 13 residues. The germline gives CDR1 SGHRS, CDR2 YFSETQ. The V end lost 4 bases, the J end lost 12 bases, and 16 bases lay between the germline ends. Based on the CDR3 plus reference TRBV5-1 and TRBJ1-4, the full variable domain is KAGVTQTPRYLIKTRGQQVTLSCSPISGHRSVSWYQQTPGQGLQFLFEYFSETQRNKGNFPGRFSGRQFSNSRSEMNVSTLELGDSALYLCASSLSDVRELFFGSGTQLSVL.

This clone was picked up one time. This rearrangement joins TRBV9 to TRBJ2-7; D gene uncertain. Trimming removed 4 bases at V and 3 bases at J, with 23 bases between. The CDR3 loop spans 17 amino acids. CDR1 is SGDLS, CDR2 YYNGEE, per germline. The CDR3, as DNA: TGTGCCAGCAGCTGGGGATTGACGGGCCCAAACATCTACGAGCAGTACTTC. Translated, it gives CASSWGLTGPNIYEQYF.

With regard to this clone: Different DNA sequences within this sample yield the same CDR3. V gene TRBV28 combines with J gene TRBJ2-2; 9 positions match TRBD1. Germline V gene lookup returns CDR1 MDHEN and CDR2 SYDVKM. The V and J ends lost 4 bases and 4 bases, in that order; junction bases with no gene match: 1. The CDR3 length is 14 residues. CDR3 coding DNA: TGTGCCAGCAGTTCACAGGGGGCCACCGGGGAGCTGTTTTTT. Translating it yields CASSSQGATGELFF.

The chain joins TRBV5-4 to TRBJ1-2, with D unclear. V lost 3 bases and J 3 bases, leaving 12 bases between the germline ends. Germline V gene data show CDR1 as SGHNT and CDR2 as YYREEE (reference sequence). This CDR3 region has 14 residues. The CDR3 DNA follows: TGTGCCAGCAGCTCCAGGACGGATCACTATGGCTACACCTTC. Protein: CASSSRTDHYGYTF. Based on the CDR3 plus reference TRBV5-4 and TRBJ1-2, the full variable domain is ETGVTQSPTHLIKTRGQQVTLRCSSQSGHNTVSWYQQALGQGPQFIFQYYREEENGRGNFPPRFSGLQFPNYSSELNVNALELDDSALYLCASSSRTDHYGYTFGSGTRLTVV.

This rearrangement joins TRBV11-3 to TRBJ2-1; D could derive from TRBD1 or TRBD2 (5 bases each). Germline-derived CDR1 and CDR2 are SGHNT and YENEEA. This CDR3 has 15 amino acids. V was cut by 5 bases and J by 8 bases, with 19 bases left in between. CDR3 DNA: TGTGCCAGCAGCCCCTCTGGGGGTGGGGTTCATGAGCAGTTCTTC. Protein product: CASSPSGGGVHEQFF.

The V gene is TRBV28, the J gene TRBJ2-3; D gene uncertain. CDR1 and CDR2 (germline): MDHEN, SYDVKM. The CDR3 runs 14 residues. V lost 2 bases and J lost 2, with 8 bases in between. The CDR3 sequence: CASSLVDYTDTQYF. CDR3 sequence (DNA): TGTGCCAGCAGTTTAGTGGATTACACAGATACGCAGTATTTT.

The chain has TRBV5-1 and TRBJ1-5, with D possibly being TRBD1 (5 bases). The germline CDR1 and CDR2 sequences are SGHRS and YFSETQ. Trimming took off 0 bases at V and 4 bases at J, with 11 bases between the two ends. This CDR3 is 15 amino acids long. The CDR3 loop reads CASSLGDSSNQPQHF. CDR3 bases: TGCGCCAGCAGCTTGGGAGACAGCTCGAATCAGCCCCAGCATTTT.

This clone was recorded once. Here the CDR3 DNA reads TGTGCCAGCATCCCCAGGGGCGCCTCCTACGAGCAGTACTTC. Translated: CASIPRGASYEQYF. The J gene is TRBJ2-7, the V gene TRBV7-2, with D possibly being TRBD1 (6 bases). This CDR3 region has 14 residues. Germline V gene data show CDR1 as SGHTA and CDR2 as FQGNSA. The germline V and J ends were trimmed by 7 bases and 0 bases, with 13 bases remaining between them. Filled out from reference TRBV7-2 and TRBJ2-7, the complete variable domain reads GAGVSQSPSNKVTEKGKDVELRCDPISGHTALYWYRQSLGQGLEFLIYFQGNSAPDKSGLPSDRFSAERTGGSVSTLTIQRTQQEDSAVYLCASIPRGASYEQYFGPGTRLTVT.

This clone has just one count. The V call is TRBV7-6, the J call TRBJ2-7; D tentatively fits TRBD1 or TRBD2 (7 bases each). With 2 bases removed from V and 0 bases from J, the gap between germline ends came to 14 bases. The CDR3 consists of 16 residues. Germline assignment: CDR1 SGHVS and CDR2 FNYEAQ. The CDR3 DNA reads TGTGCCAGCAGCTTAATGTCCAGGGGGGGCTCCTACGAGCAGTACTTC. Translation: CASSLMSRGGSYEQYF.

The CDR3 DNA sequence: TGCGCCAGCAGCTTAGCGGGAGAGGGGTACAATGAGCAGTTCTTC. As protein: CASSLAGEGYNEQFF. The V gene is TRBV5-1, the J gene TRBJ2-1; 8 positions match TRBD2. Trimming cost V 2 bases and J 4 bases; bases outside gene matches: 5. CDR1 SGHRS and CDR2 YFSETQ come from the germline V gene. CDR3 length: 15 amino acids.

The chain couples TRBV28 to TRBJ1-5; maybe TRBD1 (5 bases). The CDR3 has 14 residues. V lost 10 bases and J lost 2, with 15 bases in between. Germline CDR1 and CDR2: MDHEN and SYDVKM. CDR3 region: CATRDGRGNQPQHF. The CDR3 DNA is TGTGCCACAAGGGACGGCCGGGGCAATCAGCCCCAGCATTTT. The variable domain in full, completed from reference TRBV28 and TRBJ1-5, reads DVKVTQSSRYLVKRTGEKVFLECVQDMDHENMFWYRQDPGLGLRLIYFSYDVKMKEKGDIPEGYSVSREKKERFSLILESASTNQTSMYLCATRDGRGNQPQHFGDGTRLSIL.

For the CDR3, the DNA is TGTGCCAGTAGTATAGGGTCGGACTCAAAGACCCAGTACTTC. This encodes CASSIGSDSKTQYF. The rearrangement uses TRBV19 and TRBJ2-5, with D perhaps matching TRBD2 (5 bases). Between the trimmed V and J ends, which lost 1 base and 6 bases, there was a span of 12 bases. The CDR3 sequence is 14 residues long. Germline V gene data show CDR1 as LNHDA and CDR2 as SQIVND (reference sequence). The full variable domain, rest sourced from reference TRBV19 and TRBJ2-5, is DGGITQSPKYLFRKEGQNVTLSCEQNLNHDAMYWYRQDPGQGLRLIYYSQIVNDFQKGDIAEGYSVSREKKESFPLTVTSAQKNPTAFYLCASSIGSDSKTQYFGPGTRLLVL.

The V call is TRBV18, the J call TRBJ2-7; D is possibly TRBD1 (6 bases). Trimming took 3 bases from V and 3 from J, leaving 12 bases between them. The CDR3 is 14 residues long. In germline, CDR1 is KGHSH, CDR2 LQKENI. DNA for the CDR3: TGTGCCAGCTCACCGTCCGGGACAATCTACGAGCAGTACTTC. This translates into CASSPSGTIYEQYF.

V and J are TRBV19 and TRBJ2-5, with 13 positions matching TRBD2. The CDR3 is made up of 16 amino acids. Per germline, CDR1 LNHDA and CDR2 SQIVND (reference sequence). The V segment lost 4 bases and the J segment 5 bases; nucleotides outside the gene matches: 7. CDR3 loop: CASSRGLAGAEETQYF. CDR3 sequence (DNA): TGTGCCAGTAGTAGAGGACTAGCGGGAGCAGAGGAGACCCAGTACTTC.

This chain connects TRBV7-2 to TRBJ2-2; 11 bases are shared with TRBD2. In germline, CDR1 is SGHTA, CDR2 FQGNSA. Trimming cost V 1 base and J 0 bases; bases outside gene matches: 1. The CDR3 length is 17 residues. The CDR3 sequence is CASSLGGLAANTGELFF. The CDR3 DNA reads TGTGCCAGCAGCTTAGGGGGACTAGCGGCGAACACCGGGGAGCTGTTTTTT.

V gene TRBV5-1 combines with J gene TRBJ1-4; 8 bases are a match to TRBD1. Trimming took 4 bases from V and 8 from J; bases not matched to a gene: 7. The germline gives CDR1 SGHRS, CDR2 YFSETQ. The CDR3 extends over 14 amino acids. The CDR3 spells CASSADRGLEKLFF. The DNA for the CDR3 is TGCGCCAGCAGCGCCGACAGGGGTTTGGAAAAACTGTTTTTT.

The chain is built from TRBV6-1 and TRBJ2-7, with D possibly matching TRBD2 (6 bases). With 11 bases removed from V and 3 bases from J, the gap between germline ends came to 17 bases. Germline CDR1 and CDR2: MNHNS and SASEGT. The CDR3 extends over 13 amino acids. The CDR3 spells CAGGMGLGYEQYF. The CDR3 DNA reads TGTGCCGGGGGGATGGGTCTCGGCTACGAGCAGTACTTC.

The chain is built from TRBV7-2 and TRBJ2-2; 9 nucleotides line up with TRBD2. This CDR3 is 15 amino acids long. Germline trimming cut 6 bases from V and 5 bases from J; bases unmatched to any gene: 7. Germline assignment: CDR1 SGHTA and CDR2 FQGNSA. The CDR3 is CASRNSGSATGELFF. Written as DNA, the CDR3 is TGTGCCAGCAGGAATAGCGGGAGTGCTACCGGGGAGCTGTTTTTT.

The CDR3 sequence: CASNYGFQETQYF. In DNA form, the CDR3 reads TGTGCCAGCAATTATGGATTCCAAGAGACCCAGTACTTC. The chain carries TRBV28 and TRBJ2-5; D not certain. Trimming removed 7 bases from V and 1 base from J, with 10 bases in between. The CDR3 consists of 13 residues. The germline gives CDR1 MDHEN, CDR2 SYDVKM.

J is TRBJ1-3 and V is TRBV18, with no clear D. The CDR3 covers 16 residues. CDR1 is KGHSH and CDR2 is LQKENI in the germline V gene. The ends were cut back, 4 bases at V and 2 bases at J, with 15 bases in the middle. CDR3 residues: CASSQIQSGAGNTIYF. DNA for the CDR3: TGTGCCAGCTCACAAATCCAGAGCGGTGCTGGAAACACCATATATTTT.

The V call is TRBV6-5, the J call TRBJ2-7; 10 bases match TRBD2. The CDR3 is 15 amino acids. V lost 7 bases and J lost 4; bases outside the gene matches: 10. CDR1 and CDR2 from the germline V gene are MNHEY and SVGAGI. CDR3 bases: TGTGCCAGCATAGCTAGCGGGAGAGGGCCATACGAGCAGTACTTC. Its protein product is CASIASGRGPYEQYF.

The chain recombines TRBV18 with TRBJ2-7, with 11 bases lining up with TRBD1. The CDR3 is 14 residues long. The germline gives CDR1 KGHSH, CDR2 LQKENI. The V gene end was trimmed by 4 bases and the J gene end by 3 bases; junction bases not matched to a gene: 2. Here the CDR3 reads CASSQGTGGYEQYF. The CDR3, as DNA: TGTGCCAGCTCACAAGGGACAGGGGGCTACGAGCAGTACTTC.

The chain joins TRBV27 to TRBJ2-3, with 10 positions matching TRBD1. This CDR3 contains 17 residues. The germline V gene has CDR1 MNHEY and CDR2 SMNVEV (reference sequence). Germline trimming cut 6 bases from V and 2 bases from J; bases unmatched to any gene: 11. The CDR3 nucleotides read TGTGCCAGCAGCCGAGCCACCGGGACAGGGGACACAGATACGCAGTATTTT. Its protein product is CASSRATGTGDTDTQYF.

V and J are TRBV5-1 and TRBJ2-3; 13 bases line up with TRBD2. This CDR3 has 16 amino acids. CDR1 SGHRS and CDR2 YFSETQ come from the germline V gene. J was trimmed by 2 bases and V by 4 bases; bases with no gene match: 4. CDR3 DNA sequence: TGCGCCAGCAGCCCGGGACTAGCGGGACCCACAGATACGCAGTATTTT. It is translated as CASSPGLAGPTDTQYF.

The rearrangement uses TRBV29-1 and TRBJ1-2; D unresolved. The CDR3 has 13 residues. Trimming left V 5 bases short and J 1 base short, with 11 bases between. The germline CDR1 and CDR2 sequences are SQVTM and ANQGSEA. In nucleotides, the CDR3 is TGCAGCGTTCCTTCCCAGGATAACTATGGCTACACCTTC. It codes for CSVPSQDNYGYTF.